Listed below are T cell receptor beta chains from one sample, sequenced in a study of OX40 agonist ivuxolimab in advanced cancers. Clones were sequenced by immunoSEQ multiplex PCR, and TCRdb holds only the in-frame ones, with some missing. Here the sample spans some 84,000 clones, about 88% being singletons. The sample here was CD4+ or CD8+ T cells sorted from blood, taken in a trial of the OX40 agonist ivuxolimab. These receptors were collected from an adult with an advanced solid tumor such as melanoma, head and neck, liver or kidney cancer. Both conserved end residues are part of each CDR3. D genes are given only for firm matches. Expanded clones are given a class, and other clones once, few, many or no size at all.

TRBV9,-,TRBJ1-3,-,CASSGGVGNTIYF,TGTGCCAGCAGCGGAGGCGTGGGAAACACCATATATTTT
TRBV7-9,-,TRBJ2-2,-,CASSSRGEGGVANTGELFF,TGTGCCAGCAGCTCCAGGGGCGAGGGAGGGGTCGCGAACACCGGGGAGCTGTTTTTT
TRBV6-5,-,TRBJ1-6,-,CASSSGPYNSPLHF,TGTGCCAGCAGTTCGGGACCTTATAATTCACCCCTCCACTTT
TRBV2,-,TRBJ2-4,-,CASLGLAKNIQYF,TGTGCCAGTTTGGGACTAGCCAAAAACATTCAGTACTTC
TRBV6-5,-,TRBJ2-3,-,CASSGSGRTDTQYF,TGTGCCAGCAGTGGTAGCGGTCGCACAGATACGCAGTATTTT
TRBV5-4,-,TRBJ2-5,-,CASSSGGQETQYF,TGTGCCAGCAGCTCAGGGGGGCAAGAGACCCAGTACTTC
TRBV19,-,TRBJ2-1,-,CASSIRDHDNEQFF,TGTGCCAGTAGTATTAGGGACCACGACAATGAGCAGTTCTTC
TRBV2,-,TRBJ1-6,-,CASVGGYNNSPLHF,TGTGCCAGCGTCGGGGGGTACAATAATTCACCCCTCCACTTT
TRBV7-9,-,TRBJ2-7,-,CASSLQQGSYEQYF,TGTGCCAGCAGCTTACAACAGGGCTCCTACGAGCAGTACTTC
TRBV27,-,TRBJ1-4,-,CASSRWGGDDEKLFF,TGTGCCAGCAGTCGGTGGGGAGGGGACGATGAAAAACTGTTTTTT
TRBV9,-,TRBJ1-2,TRBD1,CASSLQQGNGYTF,TGTGCCAGCAGTTTACAACAGGGGAATGGCTACACCTTC
TRBV10-3,-,TRBJ2-2,TRBD2,CAISGSSGRAVKTGELFF,TGTGCCATCAGTGGTAGTAGCGGGAGGGCCGTAAAAACCGGGGAGCTGTTTTTT
TRBV14,-,TRBJ2-1,-,CASRGRATSSYNEQFF,TGTGCCAGCAGAGGAAGGGCAACGAGCTCCTACAATGAGCAGTTCTTC
TRBV5-1,-,TRBJ2-3,-,CASSVLGPEDTQYF,TGCGCCAGCAGCGTACTAGGTCCCGAAGATACGCAGTATTTT
TRBV2,-,TRBJ2-5,-,CASSEEQGRIGTQYF,TGTGCCAGCAGTGAGGAGCAGGGAAGGATAGGGACCCAGTACTTC
TRBV5-1,-,TRBJ2-7,TRBD1,CASSTWTGGGYEQYF,TGCGCCAGCAGCACCTGGACAGGGGGCGGCTACGAGCAGTACTTC
TRBV28,-,TRBJ1-1,-,CASRGRDTEAFF,TGTGCCAGCAGGGGGCGAGACACTGAAGCTTTCTTT
TRBV4-2,-,TRBJ2-1,TRBD2,CASSQVRGRDNEQFF,TGTGCCAGCAGCCAAGTTCGCGGGAGAGACAATGAGCAGTTCTTC
TRBV5-1,-,TRBJ2-3,TRBD2,CASSPSGSSPTQYF,TGCGCCAGCAGTCCTAGCGGGAGTAGTCCTACGCAGTATTTT
TRBV6-5,-,TRBJ1-1,TRBD1,CASSQGTGDAFF,TGTGCCAGCAGCCAAGGGACAGGGGACGCTTTCTTT
TRBV29-1,-,TRBJ2-5,TRBD1,CSVEEGAGGETQYF,TGCAGCGTTGAAGAGGGGGCAGGGGGAGAGACCCAGTACTTC
TRBV28,-,TRBJ2-1,TRBD2,CASTHGGGRNEQFF,TGTGCCAGCACCCACGGGGGAGGGCGAAATGAGCAGTTCTTC
TRBV5-1,-,TRBJ2-3,TRBD2,CASSSTSGSTDTQYF,TGCGCCAGCAGCTCGACTAGCGGGAGTACAGATACGCAGTATTTT
TRBV6-1,-,TRBJ2-6,-,CASRGYNSGANVLTF,TGTGCCAGCAGGGGGTATAACTCTGGGGCCAACGTCCTGACTTTC
TRBV9,-,TRBJ2-1,-,CASSSHYNEQFF,TGTGCCAGCAGCTCCCACTACAATGAGCAGTTCTTC
TRBV5-1,-,TRBJ2-5,-,CASSLEVASETQYF,TGCGCCAGCAGCTTGGAGGTTGCGTCGGAGACCCAGTACTTC
TRBV11-3,-,TRBJ1-1,TRBD1,CASSSYRGTEAFF,TGTGCCAGCAGCTCTTACAGGGGTACTGAAGCTTTCTTT
TRBV5-1,-,TRBJ2-1,-,CASSLGQSNEQFF,TGCGCCAGCAGCTTGGGACAATCCAATGAGCAGTTCTTC
TRBV6-1,-,TRBJ1-2,-,CASSTGPYGYTF,TGTGCCAGCTCTACAGGGCCCTATGGCTACACCTTC
TRBV6-5,-,TRBJ1-1,-,CASRYTGTKNTEAFF,TGTGCCAGCAGGTATACCGGGACAAAGAACACTGAAGCTTTCTTT
TRBV7-3,-,TRBJ2-2,-,CASSLAGLGATGELFF,TGTGCCAGCAGCCTCGCGGGTTTAGGCGCCACCGGGGAGCTGTTTTTT
TRBV11-2,-,TRBJ2-7,-,CASSPSLSYEQYF,TGTGCCAGCAGCCCCTCCCTGTCCTACGAGCAGTACTTC
TRBV5-1,once,TRBJ1-1,-,CASTPDAGSGNTEAFF,TGCGCCAGCACCCCGGACGCCGGCTCGGGGAACACTGAAGCTTTCTTT
TRBV11-3,-,TRBJ2-1,-,CASRQSGSEQFF,TGTGCCAGCAGACAAAGCGGGTCTGAGCAGTTCTTC
TRBV6-5,-,TRBJ2-2,-,CASTLRGGNTGELFF,TGTGCCAGCACCCTTAGGGGGGGGAACACCGGGGAGCTGTTTTTT
TRBV9,-,TRBJ2-3,TRBD2,CASSVVARGGPDTQYF,TGTGCCAGCAGCGTAGTGGCGCGGGGGGGCCCAGATACGCAGTATTTT
TRBV5-6,once,TRBJ2-1,-,CASTLASYNEQFF,TGTGCCAGCACCTTAGCCTCCTACAATGAGCAGTTCTTC
TRBV5-1,-,TRBJ1-1,-,CASSLADRPNTEAFF,TGCGCCAGCAGCTTGGCCGATCGTCCTAACACTGAAGCTTTCTTT
TRBV27,-,TRBJ2-3,-,CASRAVGITPTDTQYF,TGTGCCAGCAGGGCCGTCGGGATAACACCCACAGATACGCAGTATTTT
TRBV4-1,-,TRBJ2-7,-,CASSQDLGLSVLSYEQYF,TGCGCCAGCAGCCAAGATCTAGGACTGTCCGTTCTCTCCTACGAGCAGTACTTC
TRBV10-2,-,TRBJ1-5,TRBD1,CASMGQSNQPQHF,TGCGCCAGCATGGGACAGAGCAATCAGCCCCAGCATTTT